The rows below give T cell receptor beta chains drawn from one sample of a study of type 1 regulatory T cells. MiXCR was run by TCRdb on the reads, yielding one entry per CDR3 protein. The sample contains fewer than 20,000 distinct CDR3 sequences, about 9.4% of which appear only once. The sample consisted of CD4+ T cells, either the whole sample or a sorted fraction (not recorded which). The receptor source for this set is a human donor in good health. Each CDR3 is given with its conserved first and last residue. A D gene is named only where the DNA matches it firmly. Size is stated for part of the rows, as once, few or many counts, or as a class when the clone is expanded.

J gene: TRBJ2-7
clone size: medium-sized
V gene: TRBV10-3
D gene: NA
CDR3 protein: CAIAGTVAYEQYF
CDR3 DNA: TGTGCCATCGCCGGGACGGTTGCCTACGAGCAGTACTTC

J gene: TRBJ2-1
clone size: many
V gene: TRBV7-3
D gene: TRBD1
CDR3 protein: CASSQARTGVAEQFF
CDR3 DNA: TGTGCCAGCAGTCAAGCCCGGACAGGGGTTGCTGAGCAGTTCTTC

J gene: TRBJ2-2
clone size: many
V gene: TRBV7-8
D gene: TRBD2
CDR3 protein: CASSLGTSGSTGELFF
CDR3 DNA: TGTGCCAGCAGCTTGGGGACTAGCGGGAGCACCGGGGAGCTGTTTTTT

J gene: TRBJ2-1
clone size: NA
V gene: TRBV7-2
D gene: TRBD2
CDR3 protein: CASSLRLAGGRDEQFF
CDR3 DNA: TGTGCCAGCAGCCTCCGACTAGCGGGAGGCCGGGATGAGCAGTTCTTC

J gene: TRBJ2-1
clone size: NA
V gene: TRBV19
D gene: TRBD2
CDR3 protein: CASSIEGGHPFF
CDR3 DNA: TGTGCCAGTAGTATTGAGGGAGGGCACCCGTTCTTC

J gene: TRBJ1-6
clone size: many
V gene: TRBV6-5
D gene: TRBD1
CDR3 protein: CASSRQGASPLHF
CDR3 DNA: TGTGCCAGCAGCCGACAGGGGGCTTCACCCCTCCACTTT

J gene: TRBJ2-5
clone size: NA
V gene: TRBV7-2
D gene: NA
CDR3 protein: CASSLRLQETQYF
CDR3 DNA: TGTGCCAGCAGCTTACGGTTACAAGAGACCCAGTACTTC

J gene: TRBJ2-3
clone size: few
V gene: TRBV5-4
D gene: NA
CDR3 protein: CASSLAQRTPGDTQYF
CDR3 DNA: TGTGCCAGCAGCTTGGCCCAGAGGACTCCCGGAGATACGCAGTATTTT

J gene: TRBJ2-7
clone size: medium-sized
V gene: TRBV7-9
D gene: NA
CDR3 protein: CASSFAGAGREQYF
CDR3 DNA: TGTGCCAGCAGCTTTGCCGGGGCAGGGCGCGAGCAGTACTTC

J gene: TRBJ2-7
clone size: few
V gene: TRBV12-3/TRBV12-4
D gene: NA
CDR3 protein: CASSLRSGPSYEQYF
CDR3 DNA: TGTGCCAGCAGTTTGAGGAGCGGTCCTTCCTACGAGCAGTACTTC